This TCR beta chain was sequenced during a study of technical replicates of blood from several donors (dated 2017 in TCRdb). The sample holds a few counts of this clone. Its antigen specificity is not known. Per-nucleotide qualities are absent, and no much larger clonotype sits a single base away. Inclusive of the bounding cysteine and phenylalanine, the CDR3 is 12 residues long. Just the 36-base CDR3 DNA is kept, in frame starting at base 1. CDR1 and CDR2 are read off the germline V gene (reference sequence) as LNHNV and YYDKDF. The V end loses 3 bases and the J end loses 11 bases, and a stretch of 13 bases separates them. Libraries were made using the immunoSEQ multiplex PCR assay. This immuneACCESS table, as held by TCRdb, lists in-frame sequences with V and J called but not all clones. Of the missing ones, under half trace to an unresolved V gene in checked studies; the others have no known cause. This sample holds 100,000 or so clones; 95% to 97% were observed only once. Of the sample, more than 0.35% falls within the top ten clones.

The sequence derives from a human donor in good health. The receptor chain draws on TRBV15 and TRBJ1-1; tentative D gene TRBD1, with 5 bases matching. Sequenced input: T cells isolated from PBMCs. The sequenced DNA is TGTGCCACCAGCAGGGACTTCGGGGGGGCTTTCTTT. This translates into CATSRDFGGAFF.